The 14 T cell receptor beta chains listed next were all sequenced from one sample in a study of CD8 T cells in ankylosing spondylitis. Antigen specificity for these receptors is unknown. Study observations and caveats: What seemed typical of ankylosing spondylitis blood was a TCR beta motif built from roughly eight highly homologous variants.

TCRdb recomputed calls from the 5' RACE reads with MiXCR, one row per CDR3 protein. The table includes approximately 540,000 distinct CDR3 sequences, 9.5% to 15% detected once. Sequenced sample: blood, either unsorted or a sorted T cell fraction (not recorded which). The receptor source for this set is a male donor with ankylosing spondylitis.

This clonotype was picked up many times. V gene TRBV5-5 combines with J gene TRBJ1-2; D gene ambiguous. Germline CDR1 and CDR2: SGHKS and YYEKEE (reference sequence). This CDR3 has 13 amino acids. V was cut by 2 bases and J by 3 bases, with 8 bases left in between. The DNA for the CDR3 is TGTGCCAGCAGCTTCGGGAGGGACTATGGCTACACCTTC. It codes for CASSFGRDYGYTF.

This clonotype was observed a handful of times. The gene calls are TRBV5-5 and TRBJ1-2; 9 bases are a match to TRBD1. V gave up 4 bases and J gave up 5 bases; unmatched junction bases: 3. Germline V gene sequence: CDR1 SGHKS, CDR2 YYEKEE (reference sequence). The CDR3 is 13 amino acids. The CDR3 DNA reads TGTGCCAGCAGCGACGGACAGGGGTATGGCTACACCTTC. Amino acid sequence: CASSDGQGYGYTF.

This chain connects TRBV25-1 to TRBJ2-5; TRBD1 matches at 8 bases. After removal of 3 bases from V and 0 bases from J, the junction contained 9 bases not matched to a gene. The germline V gene encodes CDR1 MGHDK and CDR2 SYGVNS. This CDR3 comprises 17 residues. In nucleotides, the CDR3 is TGTGCCAGCAGTGAGACCTCAGGGGGCAGGTACCAAGAGACCCAGTACTTC. It codes for CASSETSGGRYQETQYF.

The chain is built from TRBV20-1 and TRBJ2-7; D possibly corresponds to TRBD2 (6 bases). Germline assignment: CDR1 DFQATT and CDR2 SNEGSKA (reference sequence). The CDR3 is made up of 13 amino acids. CDR3 DNA: TGCAGTGCTAGGGACGTTGTGGACTACGAGCAGCACGTC. This translates into CSARDVVDYEQHV.

This clonotype has a count of ten or more. The CDR3 DNA reads TGCAGCGTGACCGGGACAGGGACCGGGGAGCTGTTTTTT. It specifies CSVTGTGTGELFF. The chain uses TRBV29-1 and TRBJ2-2, with 9 nucleotides matching TRBD1. Per the germline V gene, CDR1 is SQVTM and CDR2 is ANQGSEA. There are 13 residues in the CDR3. J lost 5 bases, V lost 6 bases, and 4 bases had no gene match.

V gene TRBV21-1 combines with J gene TRBJ1-5; the table names TRBD1, a call not compared with the DNA. TRBV21-1 is designated a pseudogene. The CDR3 is made up of 17 amino acids. CDR3 sequence (DNA): TGTGCCAGCAGCAAAGAAGGGACAGGGGCTAGCAATCAGCCCCAGCATTTT. It translates to CASSKEGTGASNQPQHF.

This clonotype was counted between two and nine times. This sequence joins TRBV20-1 and TRBJ2-1; D remains unclear. In germline, CDR1 is DFQATT, CDR2 SNEGSKA (reference sequence). The CDR3 contains 13 residues. DNA of the CDR3: TGCACCCTGGGCTTTAGCTCCTACAATGAGCAGTTCTTC. Protein: CTLGFSSYNEQFF.

This clonotype was counted a few times. The chain joins TRBV2 to TRBJ2-7, with no clear D. The CDR3 consists of 13 residues. Germline V CDR1 and CDR2: SNHLY, FYNNEI. Trimming cost V 6 bases and J 2 bases, with 11 bases left between them. CDR3 amino acids: CASRAPEPYEQYV. The CDR3, as DNA: TGTGCCAGCAGGGCACCTGAACCCTACGAGCAGTACGTC.

This clonotype was counted between two and nine times. CDR3 amino acids: CASTTSGGNQPQHF. CDR3 DNA sequence: TGTGCCAGTACGACCAGCGGGGGAAATCAGCCCCAGCATTTT. The chain joins TRBV19 to TRBJ1-5; D might be TRBD1 (5 bases). Deletions cut 7 bases from V and 4 bases from J, with 14 bases between. This CDR3 comprises 14 residues. The V gene's germline CDR1 is LNHDA and CDR2 SQIVND (reference sequence).

This chain uses TRBV19 with TRBJ2-7; 10 nucleotides line up with TRBD2. The length of the CDR3 is 16 residues. V shed 5 bases and J 3 bases; nucleotides not matched to a gene: 10. Germline V gene data show CDR1 as LNHDA and CDR2 as SQIVND (reference sequence). CDR3 sequence reads: CASSDLRSSGSYEQYF. The CDR3 DNA sequence: TGTGCCAGTAGTGATCTGCGGTCTAGCGGGAGCTACGAGCAGTACTTC.

This clonotype was found a few times. This chain uses TRBV5-1 with TRBJ2-2, with 10 bases identical to TRBD1. The germline V gene has CDR1 SGHRS and CDR2 YFSETQ. V shed 5 bases and J 4 bases; nucleotides not matched to a gene: 2. The CDR3 is made up of 14 amino acids. The CDR3 loop is CASRGQGRTGELFF. DNA for the CDR3: TGCGCCAGCAGGGGACAGGGGCGCACCGGGGAGCTGTTTTTT.

The chain has TRBV7-9 and TRBJ2-7, with D possibly matching TRBD1 (7 bases). Germline CDR1 and CDR2: SEHNR and FQNEAQ (reference sequence). V lost 5 bases, J lost 2 bases, and 19 bases lay in between. The CDR3 is 16 residues long. The CDR3 DNA reads TGTGCCAGCAGCCCACGGGGGCAGGGGGTAGCCTACGAGCAGTACTTC. Protein sequence: CASSPRGQGVAYEQYF. Filled out from reference TRBV7-9 and TRBJ2-7, the complete variable domain reads DTGVSQNPRHKITKRGQNVTFRCDPISEHNRLYWYRQTLGQGPEFLTYFQNEAQLEKSRLLSDRFSAERPKGSFSTLEIQRTEQGDSAMYLCASSPRGQGVAYEQYFGPGTRLTVT.

This clonotype was seen repeatedly, ten times or more. The chain links TRBV12-3 or TRBV12-4 to TRBJ1-3; weak D call: TRBD1 (5 bases). The CDR3 runs 14 residues. Trimming removed 4 bases at V and 3 bases at J, with 10 bases between. This chain's CDR3 is CASSSQGYGNTIYF. CDR3 DNA: TGTGCCAGCAGTTCGCAGGGTTATGGAAACACCATATATTTT.

This clonotype was observed a handful of times. CDR3 protein: CASSWDTPDYGYTF. The CDR3 DNA is TGCGCCAGCAGCTGGGACACCCCTGACTATGGCTACACCTTC. The J gene is TRBJ1-2, the V gene TRBV5-1; TRBD1 is a possible D gene (6 bases). Trimming removed 3 bases at V and 3 bases at J, with 12 bases between. This CDR3 region has 14 residues. The germline gives CDR1 SGHRS, CDR2 YFSETQ.